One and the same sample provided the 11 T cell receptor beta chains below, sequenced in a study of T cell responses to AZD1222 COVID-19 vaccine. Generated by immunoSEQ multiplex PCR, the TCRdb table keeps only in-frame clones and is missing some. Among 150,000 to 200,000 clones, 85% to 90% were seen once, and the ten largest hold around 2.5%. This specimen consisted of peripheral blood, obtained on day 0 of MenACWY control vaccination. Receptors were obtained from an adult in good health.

The CDR3, as DNA: TGTGCCAGCTCACCGGCGGGACAGGGGAACACCGGGGAGCTGTTTTTT. As protein: CASSPAGQGNTGELFF. V and J are TRBV18 and TRBJ2-2; 9 nucleotides align to TRBD1. CDR3 size: 16 residues. The germline V gene has CDR1 KGHSH and CDR2 LQKENI. The trim removed 3 bases at V and 1 base at J, leaving 3 bases unmatched. Supplemented by reference TRBV18 and TRBJ2-2, the full variable domain reads NAGVMQNPRHLVRRRGQEARLRCSPMKGHSHVYWYRQLPEEGLKFMVYLQKENIIDESGMPKERFSAEFPKEGPSILRIQQVVRGDSAAYFCASSPAGQGNTGELFFGEGSRLTVL.

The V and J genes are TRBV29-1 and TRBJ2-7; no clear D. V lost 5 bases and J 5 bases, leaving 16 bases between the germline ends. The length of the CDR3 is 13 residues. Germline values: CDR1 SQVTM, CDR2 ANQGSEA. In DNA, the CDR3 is TGCAGCGTTATCCGGGCCCCGAACCACGAGCAGTACTTC. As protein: CSVIRAPNHEQYF.

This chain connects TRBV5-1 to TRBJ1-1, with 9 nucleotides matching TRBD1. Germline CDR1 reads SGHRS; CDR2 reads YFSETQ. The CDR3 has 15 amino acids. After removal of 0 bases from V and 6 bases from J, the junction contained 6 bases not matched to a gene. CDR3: CASSLELRQGAEAFF. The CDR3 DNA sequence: TGCGCCAGCAGCTTGGAACTTAGACAGGGGGCTGAAGCTTTCTTT. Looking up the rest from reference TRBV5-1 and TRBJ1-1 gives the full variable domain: KAGVTQTPRYLIKTRGQQVTLSCSPISGHRSVSWYQQTPGQGLQFLFEYFSETQRNKGNFPGRFSGRQFSNSRSEMNVSTLELGDSALYLCASSLELRQGAEAFFGQGTRLTVV.

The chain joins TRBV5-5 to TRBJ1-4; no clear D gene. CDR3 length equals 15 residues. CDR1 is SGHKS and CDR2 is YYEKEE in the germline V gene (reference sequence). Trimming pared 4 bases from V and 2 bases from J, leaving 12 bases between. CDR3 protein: CASSIEFGTNEKLFF. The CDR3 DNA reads TGTGCCAGCAGCATCGAATTCGGGACTAATGAAAAACTGTTTTTT.

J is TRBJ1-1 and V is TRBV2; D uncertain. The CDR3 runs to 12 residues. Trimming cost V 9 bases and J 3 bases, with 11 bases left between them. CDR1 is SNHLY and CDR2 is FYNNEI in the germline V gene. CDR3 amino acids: CASPDGYTEAFF. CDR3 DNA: TGTGCCAGTCCCGACGGTTACACTGAAGCTTTCTTT.

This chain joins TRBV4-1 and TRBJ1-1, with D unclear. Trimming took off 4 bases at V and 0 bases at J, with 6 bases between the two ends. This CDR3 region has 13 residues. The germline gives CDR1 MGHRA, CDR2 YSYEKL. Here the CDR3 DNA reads TGCGCCAGCAGCCCCGGGTTGAACACTGAAGCTTTCTTT. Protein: CASSPGLNTEAFF.

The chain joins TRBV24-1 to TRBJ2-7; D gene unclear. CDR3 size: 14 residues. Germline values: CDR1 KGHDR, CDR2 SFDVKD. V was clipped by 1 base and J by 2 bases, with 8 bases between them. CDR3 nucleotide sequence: TGTGCCACCAGTGATTTAAGTAGACCCTACGAGCAGTACTTC. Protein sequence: CATSDLSRPYEQYF.

CDR3 in amino acids: CASSFNSEETQYF. In DNA form, the CDR3 reads TGTGCCAGTAGTTTTAATTCAGAAGAGACCCAGTACTTC. The gene calls are TRBV19 and TRBJ2-5; D gene ambiguous. Germline assignment: CDR1 LNHDA and CDR2 SQIVND (reference sequence). With 5 bases removed from V and 3 bases from J, the gap between germline ends came to 10 bases. The CDR3 is made up of 13 amino acids. Based on the CDR3 plus reference TRBV19 and TRBJ2-5, the full variable domain is DGGITQSPKYLFRKEGQNVTLSCEQNLNHDAMYWYRQDPGQGLRLIYYSQIVNDFQKGDIAEGYSVSREKKESFPLTVTSAQKNPTAFYLCASSFNSEETQYFGPGTRLLVL.

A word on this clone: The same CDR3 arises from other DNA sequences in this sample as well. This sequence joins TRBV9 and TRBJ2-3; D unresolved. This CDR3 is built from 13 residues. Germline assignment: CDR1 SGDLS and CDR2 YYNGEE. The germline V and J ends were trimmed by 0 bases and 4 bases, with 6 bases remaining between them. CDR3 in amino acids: CASSVAAPDTQYF. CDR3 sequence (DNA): TGTGCCAGCAGCGTAGCCGCGCCAGATACGCAGTATTTT. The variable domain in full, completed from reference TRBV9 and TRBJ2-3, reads DSGVTQTPKHLITATGQRVTLRCSPRSGDLSVYWYQQSLDQGLQFLIQYYNGEERAKGNILERFSAQQFPDLHSELNLSSLELGDSALYFCASSVAAPDTQYFGPGTRLTVL.

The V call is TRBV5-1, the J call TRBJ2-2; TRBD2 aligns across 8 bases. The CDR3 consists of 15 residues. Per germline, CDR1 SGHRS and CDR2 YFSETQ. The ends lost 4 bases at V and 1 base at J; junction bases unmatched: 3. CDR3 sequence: CASSQLAENTGELFF. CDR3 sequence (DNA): TGCGCCAGCAGCCAACTAGCGGAGAACACCGGGGAGCTGTTTTTT.

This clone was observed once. In DNA form, the CDR3 reads TGTGCCAGCATCACTTTGGCGGGAGGGTGTTACAATGAGCAGTTCTTC. This sequence encodes CASITLAGGCYNEQFF. The chain carries TRBV21-1 and TRBJ2-1; no check of the table's D call, TRBD2, against the DNA was made. TRBV21-1 is classified as a pseudogene. CDR3 size: 16 residues.